The rows below give T cell receptor beta chains drawn from one sample of a study of cytomegalovirus exposure and HLA in healthy donors. Some clones are missing from TCRdb's copy, which holds only in-frame ones; the method was immunoSEQ multiplex PCR. The table includes around 170,000 clones, roughly 84% detected once. Input material: PBMCs. These receptors originate from a woman aged 45 to 65 in good health and CMV-seropositive. Both conserved end residues are part of each CDR3. Each record gives: D gene, clone size, V gene, J gene, CDR3 protein, CDR3 DNA. D genes are given only for firm matches. Size tells how often a clone was seen (once, few, many) or the class of an expanded clone, and some rows leave it out.

D: NA
size: NA
V: TRBV2
J: TRBJ2-7
CDR3: CASNPRGSYEQYF
DNA: TGTGCCAGCAACCCTAGAGGTTCCTACGAGCAGTACTTC

D: NA
size: NA
V: TRBV12-5
J: TRBJ1-1
CDR3: CASGLPGTGFPEAFF
DNA: TGTGCTAGTGGTTTGCCCGGAACAGGGTTCCCTGAAGCTTTCTTT

D: TRBD2
size: NA
V: TRBV7-3
J: TRBJ2-1
CDR3: CASSLSLAGRDEQFF
DNA: TGTGCCAGCAGCTTAAGCCTAGCGGGGAGGGATGAGCAGTTCTTC

D: NA
size: NA
V: TRBV6-5
J: TRBJ1-6
CDR3: CASSYSYTGFDSPLHF
DNA: TGTGCCAGCAGTTACTCTTATACGGGGTTCGATTCACCCCTCCACTTT

D: NA
size: NA
V: TRBV30
J: TRBJ1-1
CDR3: CAWSQGTGTEAFF
DNA: TGTGCCTGGAGTCAGGGTACTGGTACTGAAGCTTTCTTT

D: NA
size: once
V: TRBV4-2
J: TRBJ1-1
CDR3: CASSQDPGSYTEAFF
DNA: TGTGCCAGCAGCCAAGATCCCGGGAGTTACACTGAAGCTTTCTTT

D: NA
size: NA
V: TRBV6-5
J: TRBJ1-2
CDR3: CASSQEVGNRGYTF
DNA: TGTGCCAGCAGTCAGGAGGTGGGCAATAGAGGCTACACCTTC

D: NA
size: NA
V: TRBV2
J: TRBJ1-1
CDR3: CASSDSGGNTEAFF
DNA: TGTGCCAGCAGTGACTCTGGCGGGAACACTGAAGCTTTCTTT

D: NA
size: NA
V: TRBV18
J: TRBJ2-5
CDR3: CASSPPNGQETQYF
DNA: TGTGCCAGCTCACCTCCGAACGGCCAAGAGACCCAGTACTTC

D: NA
size: NA
V: TRBV19
J: TRBJ1-5
CDR3: CASASGTNNQPQHF
DNA: TGTGCCAGCGCCTCCGGGACAAACAATCAGCCCCAGCATTTT

D: TRBD2
size: once
V: TRBV7-2
J: TRBJ2-7
CDR3: CASSLIAGGNEQYF
DNA: TGTGCCAGCAGCTTAATAGCGGGGGGTAACGAGCAGTACTTC

D: TRBD1
size: NA
V: TRBV7-9
J: TRBJ1-1
CDR3: CASSFQGARTEAFF
DNA: TGTGCCAGCAGCTTTCAGGGGGCGCGCACTGAAGCTTTCTTT

D: TRBD1
size: NA
V: TRBV5-1
J: TRBJ2-1
CDR3: CASREGQSSYNEQFF
DNA: TGCGCCAGCAGAGAGGGACAGAGTTCCTACAATGAGCAGTTCTTC

D: NA
size: NA
V: TRBV6-5
J: TRBJ1-5
CDR3: CAISRAGGSNQPQHF
DNA: TGTGCCATCAGTCGTGCGGGGGGAAGCAATCAGCCCCAGCATTTT

D: TRBD1
size: NA
V: TRBV2
J: TRBJ2-1
CDR3: CASSTHPGQGRSYNEQFF
DNA: TGTGCCAGCAGTACACACCCCGGACAGGGGCGCTCCTACAATGAGCAGTTCTTC

D: NA
size: NA
V: TRBV27
J: TRBJ1-3
CDR3: CASSSKGGLNTIYF
DNA: TGTGCCAGCAGTAGCAAAGGGGGTTTAAACACCATATATTTT

D: NA
size: NA
V: TRBV18
J: TRBJ2-5
CDR3: CASSPDSNQETQYF
DNA: TGTGCCAGCTCACCAGACAGCAACCAAGAGACCCAGTACTTC

D: TRBD1
size: NA
V: TRBV11-3
J: TRBJ1-1
CDR3: CASSLRQGPNTEAFF
DNA: TGTGCCAGCAGCTTACGACAGGGACCTAACACTGAAGCTTTCTTT

D: NA
size: few
V: TRBV7-9
J: TRBJ2-3
CDR3: CASTGQISTDTQYF
DNA: TGTGCCAGCACCGGACAGATTAGCACAGATACGCAGTATTTT

D: TRBD1
size: NA
V: TRBV25-1
J: TRBJ1-2
CDR3: CASSGRQGAYYGYTF
DNA: TGTGCCAGCAGTGGAAGACAGGGGGCTTACTATGGCTACACCTTC

D: NA
size: NA
V: TRBV18
J: TRBJ2-3
CDR3: CASSPQTGFRDTQYF
DNA: TGTGCCAGCTCACCACAGACGGGGTTCCGGGATACGCAGTATTTT

D: NA
size: NA
V: TRBV5-8
J: TRBJ1-5
CDR3: CASSFLFSRVLNNQPQHF
DNA: TGTGCCAGCAGCTTCCTATTTTCTCGGGTTTTGAACAATCAGCCCCAGCATTTT

D: NA
size: NA
V: TRBV7-9
J: TRBJ2-6
CDR3: CASSLGEGRSGANVLTF
DNA: TGTGCCAGCAGCCTTGGAGAGGGTCGGTCTGGGGCCAACGTCCTGACTTTC

D: NA
size: NA
V: TRBV10-3
J: TRBJ1-2
CDR3: CAISLNYGYTF
DNA: TGTGCCATCAGTTTAAACTATGGCTACACCTTC

D: NA
size: NA
V: TRBV7-9
J: TRBJ1-2
CDR3: CASSSDSPYGYTF
DNA: TGTGCCAGCAGTTCTGACAGCCCCTATGGCTACACCTTC

D: TRBD1
size: NA
V: TRBV30
J: TRBJ2-7
CDR3: CAWRDRDEQYF
DNA: TGTGCCTGGAGGGACAGGGACGAGCAGTACTTC

D: NA
size: NA
V: TRBV29-1
J: TRBJ1-3
CDR3: CSVVRDSGNTIYF
DNA: TGCAGCGTTGTCCGGGACTCTGGAAACACCATATATTTT

D: TRBD2
size: few
V: TRBV7-3
J: TRBJ2-1
CDR3: CASSSTSGSNEQFF
DNA: TGTGCCAGCAGCTCGACTAGCGGTAGTAATGAGCAGTTCTTC

D: TRBD2
size: NA
V: TRBV30
J: TRBJ2-3
CDR3: CAWGIGGGNADTQYF
DNA: TGTGCCTGGGGGATAGGCGGGGGGAACGCGGATACGCAGTATTTT

D: NA
size: NA
V: TRBV9
J: TRBJ2-5
CDR3: CASSVADYPQETQYF
DNA: TGTGCCAGCAGCGTAGCGGACTATCCCCAAGAGACCCAGTACTTC

D: TRBD1
size: NA
V: TRBV5-1
J: TRBJ1-1
CDR3: CASSQKGAVTEAFF
DNA: TGCGCCAGCAGCCAAAAGGGGGCCGTCACTGAAGCTTTCTTT

D: TRBD2
size: NA
V: TRBV7-3
J: TRBJ2-2
CDR3: CASSLTSDVGGLNTGELFF
DNA: TGTGCCAGCAGCTTAACATCCGACGTCGGGGGGTTGAACACCGGGGAGCTGTTTTTT

D: NA
size: NA
V: TRBV5-1
J: TRBJ1-1
CDR3: CASSPTDQTSTEAFF
DNA: TGCGCCAGCAGCCCGACAGATCAGACAAGCACTGAAGCTTTCTTT